Listed here is a single T cell receptor beta chain. As yet, its antigen is unknown. The data belong to a study of T cell responses to AZD1222 COVID-19 vaccine. Study at large: Pooled in the analysis were second doses at about 4 or about 12 weeks. Broader study findings: The breadth and depth of Spike-specific TCRs increased once two AZD1222 doses had been given. Clonal diversity was possibly underestimated, and white British individuals and females predominated among donors. Only 6 or 7 individuals given AZD1222 were seropositive at baseline.

This table comes from immunoSEQ multiplex PCR, and its TCRdb copy is limited to in-frame clones, with some not included. The table records more than 70,000 clones, about 85% of them present only once. Sequences were derived from peripheral blood, sampled on day 0 of AZD1222 vaccination. The TCR was taken from an adult in good health.

CDR3 DNA: TGTGCCAGCAGCTTAGTACCCCTCCCTTCGCGGGGCTACACCTTC. It encodes CASSLVPLPSRGYTF. The chain is built from TRBV7-2 and TRBJ1-2, with unresolved D. The CDR3 runs 15 residues. V was trimmed by 1 base and J by 8 bases, leaving 17 bases between them. Germline V gene lookup returns CDR1 SGHTA and CDR2 FQGNSA. Supplemented by reference TRBV7-2 and TRBJ1-2, the full variable domain reads GAGVSQSPSNKVTEKGKDVELRCDPISGHTALYWYRQSLGQGLEFLIYFQGNSAPDKSGLPSDRFSAERTGGSVSTLTIQRTQQEDSAVYLCASSLVPLPSRGYTFGSGTRLTVV.